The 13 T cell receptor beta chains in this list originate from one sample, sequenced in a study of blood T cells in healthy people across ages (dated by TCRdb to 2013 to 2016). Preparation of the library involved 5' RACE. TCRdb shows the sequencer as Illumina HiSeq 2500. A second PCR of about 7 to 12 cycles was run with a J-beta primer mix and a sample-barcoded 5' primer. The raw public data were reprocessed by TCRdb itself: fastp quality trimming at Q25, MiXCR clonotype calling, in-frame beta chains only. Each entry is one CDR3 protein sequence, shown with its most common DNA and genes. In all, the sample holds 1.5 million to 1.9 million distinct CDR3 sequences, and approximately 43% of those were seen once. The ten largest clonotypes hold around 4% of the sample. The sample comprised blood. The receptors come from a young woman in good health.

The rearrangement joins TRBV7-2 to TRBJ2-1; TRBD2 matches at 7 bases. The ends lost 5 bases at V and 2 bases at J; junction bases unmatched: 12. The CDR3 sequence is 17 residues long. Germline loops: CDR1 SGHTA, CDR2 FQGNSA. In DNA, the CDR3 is TGTGCCAGCAGCCGATGGGGGGAGGGTCAAACCTACAATGAGCAGTTCTTC. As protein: CASSRWGEGQTYNEQFF. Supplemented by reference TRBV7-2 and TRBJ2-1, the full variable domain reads GAGVSQSPSNKVTEKGKDVELRCDPISGHTALYWYRQSLGQGLEFLIYFQGNSAPDKSGLPSDRFSAERTGGSVSTLTIQRTQQEDSAVYLCASSRWGEGQTYNEQFFGPGTRLTVL.

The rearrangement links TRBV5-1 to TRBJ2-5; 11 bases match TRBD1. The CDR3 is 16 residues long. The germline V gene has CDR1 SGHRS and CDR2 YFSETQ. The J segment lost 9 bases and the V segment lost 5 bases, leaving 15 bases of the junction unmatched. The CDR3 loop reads CASRPLPGQGEMAQYF. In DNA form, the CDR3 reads TGCGCCAGCAGGCCTCTACCGGGACAGGGGGAAATGGCCCAGTACTTC. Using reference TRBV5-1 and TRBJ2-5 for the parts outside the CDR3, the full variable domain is KAGVTQTPRYLIKTRGQQVTLSCSPISGHRSVSWYQQTPGQGLQFLFEYFSETQRNKGNFPGRFSGRQFSNSRSEMNVSTLELGDSALYLCASRPLPGQGEMAQYFGPGTRLLVL.

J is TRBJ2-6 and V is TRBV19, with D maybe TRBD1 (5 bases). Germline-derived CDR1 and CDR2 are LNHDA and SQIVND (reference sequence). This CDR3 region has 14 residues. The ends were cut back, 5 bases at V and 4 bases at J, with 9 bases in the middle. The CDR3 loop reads CASSAGLGANVLTF. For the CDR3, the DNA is TGTGCCAGTAGTGCAGGGCTAGGGGCCAACGTCCTGACTTTC.

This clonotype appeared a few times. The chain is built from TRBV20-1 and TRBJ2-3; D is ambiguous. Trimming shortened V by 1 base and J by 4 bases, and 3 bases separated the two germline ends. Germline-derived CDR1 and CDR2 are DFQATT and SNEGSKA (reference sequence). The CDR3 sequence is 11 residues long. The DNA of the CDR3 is TGCAGTGCTAGAGTTCCAGATACGCAGTATTTT. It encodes CSARVPDTQYF.

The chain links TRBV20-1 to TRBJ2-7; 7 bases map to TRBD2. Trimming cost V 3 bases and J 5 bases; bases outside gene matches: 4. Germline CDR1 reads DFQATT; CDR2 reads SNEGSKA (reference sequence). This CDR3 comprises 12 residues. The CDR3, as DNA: TGCAGTGCTAGGGGAGGGAACAACGAGCAGTACTTC. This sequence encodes CSARGGNNEQYF.

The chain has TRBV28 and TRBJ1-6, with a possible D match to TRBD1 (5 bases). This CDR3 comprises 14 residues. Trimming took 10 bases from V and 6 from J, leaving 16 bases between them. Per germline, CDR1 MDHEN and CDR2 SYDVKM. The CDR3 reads CATPEKGSNSPLHF. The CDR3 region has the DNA TGTGCCACCCCCGAGAAGGGGTCTAATTCACCCCTCCACTTT.

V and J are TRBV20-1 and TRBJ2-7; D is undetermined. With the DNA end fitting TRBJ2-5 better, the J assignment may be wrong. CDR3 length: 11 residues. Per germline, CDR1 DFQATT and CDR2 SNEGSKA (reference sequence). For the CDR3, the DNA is TGCAGTGCTTATACGTACGAGACCCAGTACTTC. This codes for CSAYTYETQYF.

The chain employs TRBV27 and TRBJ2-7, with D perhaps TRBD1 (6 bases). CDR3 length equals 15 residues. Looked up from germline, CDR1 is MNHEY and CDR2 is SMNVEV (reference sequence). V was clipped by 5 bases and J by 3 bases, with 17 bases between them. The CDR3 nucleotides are TGTGCCAGCAGTCAACGTGGACAGTTTTTCTACGAGCAGTACTTC. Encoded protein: CASSQRGQFFYEQYF.

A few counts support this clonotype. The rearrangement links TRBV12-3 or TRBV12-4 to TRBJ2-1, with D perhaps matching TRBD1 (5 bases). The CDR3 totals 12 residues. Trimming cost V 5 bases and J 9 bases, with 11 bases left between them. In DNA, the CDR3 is TGTGCCAGCAGTCTCAGGGTGGGTGAGCAGTTCTTC. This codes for CASSLRVGEQFF.

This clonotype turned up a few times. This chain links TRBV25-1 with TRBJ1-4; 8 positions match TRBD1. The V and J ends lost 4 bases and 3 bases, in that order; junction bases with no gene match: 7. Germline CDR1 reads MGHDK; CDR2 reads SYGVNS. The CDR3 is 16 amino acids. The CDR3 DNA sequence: TGTGCCAGCAGTGGATCAGGGGGCTGGGCTAATGAAAAACTGTTTTTT. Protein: CASSGSGGWANEKLFF.

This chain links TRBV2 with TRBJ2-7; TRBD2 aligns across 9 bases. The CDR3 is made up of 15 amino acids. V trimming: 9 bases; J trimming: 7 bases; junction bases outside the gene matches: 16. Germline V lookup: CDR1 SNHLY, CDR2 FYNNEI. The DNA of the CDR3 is TGTGCCAGTCTTTATAGCGGGAGCCACTCCAATGAGCAGTACTTC. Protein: CASLYSGSHSNEQYF. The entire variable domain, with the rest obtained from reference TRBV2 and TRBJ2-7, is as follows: EPEVTQTPSHQVTQMGQEVILRCVPISNHLYFYWYRQILGQKVEFLVSFYNNEISEKSEIFDDQFSVERPDGSNFTLKIRSTKLEDSAMYFCASLYSGSHSNEQYFGPGTRLTVT.

The CDR3 DNA follows: TGTGCCAGCAGCTTATATCAGCGGGGGGGCCTTTCTCCGAGCACAGATACGCAGTATTTT. Protein: CASSLYQRGGLSPSTDTQYF. V usage is TRBV7-2 and J usage is TRBJ2-3; 10 bases agree with TRBD2. CDR1 is SGHTA and CDR2 is FQGNSA in the germline V gene. V gave up 2 bases and J gave up 0 bases; unmatched junction bases: 14. This CDR3 contains 20 residues.

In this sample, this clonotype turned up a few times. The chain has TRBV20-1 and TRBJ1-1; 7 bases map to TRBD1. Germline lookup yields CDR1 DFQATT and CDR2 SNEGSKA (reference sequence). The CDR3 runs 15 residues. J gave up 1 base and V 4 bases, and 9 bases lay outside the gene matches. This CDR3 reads CSATLRGTANTEAFF. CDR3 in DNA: TGCAGTGCTACCCTTCGGGGGACAGCGAACACTGAAGCTTTCTTT.